These T cell receptor beta chains were read from a single sample in a study of vaccination and CD4 T cells after COVID-19. TCRdb re-derived calls from the PCR reads in MiXCR, one entry per CDR3 protein. The profile shows about 18,000 distinct CDR3 sequences, roughly 48% of them singletons. The antigens for these receptors are not known. Here the sequenced sample was CD4+ T cells from blood, cultured in vitro, taken before SARS-CoV-2 vaccination. The receptors originated from a human donor who had recovered from COVID-19. CDR3s include the opening cysteine and the closing phenylalanine or tryptophan. Part of the rows lack a size; the others show once, few, many or a class for expanded clones.

>few|TRBV18
CASSPQSGADYGYTF
>-|TRBV24-1
CATSDPGRGSFPDTQYF
>-|TRBV6-2/TRBV6-3
CASSYSASSYEQYF
>few|TRBV20-1
CSARVQGAYTQYF
>few|TRBV6-2/TRBV6-3
CASRMRWDGTGELFF
>-|TRBV7-6
CASSLLGGNTGELFF
>-|TRBV7-3
CASSLLGGGETQYF
>-|TRBV30
CAWSRTGGGEQYF
>-|TRBV6-2/TRBV6-3
CASSLRQSSYEQYF
>-|TRBV2
CASRWQEYLNSPLHF
>few|TRBV20-1
CSASDDGSYSNQPQHF
>-|TRBV5-1
CASSLGAGGRDTQYF
>-|TRBV28
CASSLPRLGGTDTQYF
>-|TRBV20-1
CSAREGRGEQPQHF
>-|TRBV11-2
CASSLVWNSPLHF
>-|TRBV5-6
CASSDLGKTGSPLHF
>-|TRBV20-1
CSAPEGVGEKLFF
>-|TRBV2
CASSGAGTTSTDTQYF
>-|TRBV25-1
CASSEGQGLASNTEAFF
>-|TRBV6-2/TRBV6-3
CASSYSTDTQPQHF
>-|TRBV30
CAWSGGTGGTDTQYF
>-|TRBV29-1
CSVVGGNTEAFF
>few|TRBV28
CASSSLGGGPYGYTF
>-|TRBV24-1
CATSDSPRGRGNEKLFF
>few|TRBV20-1
CSARDLGGGRGYNSPLHF
>-|TRBV6-1
CAAAWDRNQPQHF
>-|TRBV20-1
CSARAPPRELADTQYF
>-|TRBV20-1
CSARDSEFLPQYF
>-|TRBV18
CASSPLDTQYF
>few|TRBV27
CASSLSQAGGYTF
>few|TRBV6-1
CASTDVGVDYGYTF
>-|TRBV2
CASTRDRSANTEAFF
>-|TRBV14
CASSHSAAEAFF
>few|TRBV20-1
CSAPFGVGRSQYF
>few|TRBV20-1
CSARFGGRMNTEAFF
>few|TRBV7-9
CASSSRDGHQETQYF